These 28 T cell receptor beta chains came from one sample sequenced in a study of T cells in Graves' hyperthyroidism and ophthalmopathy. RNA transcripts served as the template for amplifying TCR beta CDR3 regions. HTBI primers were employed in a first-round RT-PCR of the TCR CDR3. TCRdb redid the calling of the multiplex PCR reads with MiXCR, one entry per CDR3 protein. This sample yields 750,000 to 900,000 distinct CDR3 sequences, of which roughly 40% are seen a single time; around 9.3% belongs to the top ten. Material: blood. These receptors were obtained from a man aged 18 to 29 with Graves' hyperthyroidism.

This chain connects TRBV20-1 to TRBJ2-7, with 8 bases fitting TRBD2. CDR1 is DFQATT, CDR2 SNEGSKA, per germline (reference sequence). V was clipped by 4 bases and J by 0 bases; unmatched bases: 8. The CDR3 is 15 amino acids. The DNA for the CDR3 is TGCAGTGCTAATCCCGGGACTAGTAGCTCCTACGAGCAGTACTTC. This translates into CSANPGTSSSYEQYF.

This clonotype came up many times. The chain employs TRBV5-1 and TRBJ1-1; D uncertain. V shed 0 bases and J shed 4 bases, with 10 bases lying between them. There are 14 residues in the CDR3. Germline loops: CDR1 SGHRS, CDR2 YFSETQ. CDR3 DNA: TGCGCCAGCAGCTTGGAAGGTCGCGGCACTGAAGCTTTCTTT. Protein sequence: CASSLEGRGTEAFF.

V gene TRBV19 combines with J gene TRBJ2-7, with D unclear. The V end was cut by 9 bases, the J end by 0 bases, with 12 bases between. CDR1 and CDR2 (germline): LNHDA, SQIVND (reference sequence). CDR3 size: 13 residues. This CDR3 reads CASSSAISYEQYF. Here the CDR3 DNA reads TGTGCCAGCTCCTCAGCGATCTCCTACGAGCAGTACTTC. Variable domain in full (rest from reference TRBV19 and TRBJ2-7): DGGITQSPKYLFRKEGQNVTLSCEQNLNHDAMYWYRQDPGQGLRLIYYSQIVNDFQKGDIAEGYSVSREKKESFPLTVTSAQKNPTAFYLCASSSAISYEQYFGPGTRLTVT.

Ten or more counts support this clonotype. Here the CDR3 reads CASSLGGIEAFF. The CDR3 DNA sequence: TGTGCCAGCAGTTTAGGAGGGATCGAAGCTTTCTTT. The rearrangement joins TRBV12-3 or TRBV12-4 to TRBJ1-1, with D unclear. The CDR3 sequence is 12 residues long. V gave up 1 base and J gave up 8 bases, with 8 bases separating them.

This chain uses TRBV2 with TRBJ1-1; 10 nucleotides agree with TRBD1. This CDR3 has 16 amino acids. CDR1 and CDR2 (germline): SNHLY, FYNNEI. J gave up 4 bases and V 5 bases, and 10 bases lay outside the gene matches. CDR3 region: CASSPRDRGEGTEAFF. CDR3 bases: TGTGCCAGCAGTCCCCGGGACAGGGGAGAGGGCACTGAAGCTTTCTTT.

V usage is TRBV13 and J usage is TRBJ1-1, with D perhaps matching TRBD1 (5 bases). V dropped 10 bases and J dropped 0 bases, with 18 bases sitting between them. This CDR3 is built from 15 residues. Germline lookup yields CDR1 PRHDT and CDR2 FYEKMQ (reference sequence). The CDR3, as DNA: TGTGCCACCACCTTCAGGGCGCGGATGAACACTGAAGCTTTCTTT. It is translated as CATTFRARMNTEAFF.

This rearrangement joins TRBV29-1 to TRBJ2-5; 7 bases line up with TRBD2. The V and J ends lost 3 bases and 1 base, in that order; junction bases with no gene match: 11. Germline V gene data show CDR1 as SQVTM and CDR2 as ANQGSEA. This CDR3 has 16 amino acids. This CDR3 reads CSVDGGKGRAQETQYF. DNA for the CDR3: TGCAGCGTTGATGGGGGGAAAGGGAGGGCCCAAGAGACCCAGTACTTC.

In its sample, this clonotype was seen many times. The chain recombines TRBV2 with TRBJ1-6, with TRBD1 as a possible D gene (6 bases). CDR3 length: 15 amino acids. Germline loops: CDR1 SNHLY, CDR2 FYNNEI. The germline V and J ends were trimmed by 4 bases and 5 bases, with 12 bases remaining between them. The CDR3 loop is CASSASGADNSPLHF. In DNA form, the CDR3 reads TGTGCCAGCAGTGCCTCGGGGGCGGATAATTCACCCCTCCACTTT.

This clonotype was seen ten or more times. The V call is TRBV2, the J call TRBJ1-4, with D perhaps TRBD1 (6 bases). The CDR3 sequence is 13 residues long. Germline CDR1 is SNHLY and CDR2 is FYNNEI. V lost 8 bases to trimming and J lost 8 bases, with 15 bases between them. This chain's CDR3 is CASGYREGEKLFF. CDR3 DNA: TGTGCCAGCGGATACAGGGAGGGGGAAAAACTGTTTTTT. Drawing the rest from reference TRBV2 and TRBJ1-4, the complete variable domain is EPEVTQTPSHQVTQMGQEVILRCVPISNHLYFYWYRQILGQKVEFLVSFYNNEISEKSEIFDDQFSVERPDGSNFTLKIRSTKLEDSAMYFCASGYREGEKLFFGSGTQLSVL.

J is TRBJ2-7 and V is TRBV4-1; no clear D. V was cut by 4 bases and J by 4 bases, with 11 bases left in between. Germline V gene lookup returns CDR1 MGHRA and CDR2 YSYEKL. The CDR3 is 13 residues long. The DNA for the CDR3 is TGCGCCAGCAGCCTATACAAGGATTACGAGCAGTACTTC. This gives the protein CASSLYKDYEQYF.

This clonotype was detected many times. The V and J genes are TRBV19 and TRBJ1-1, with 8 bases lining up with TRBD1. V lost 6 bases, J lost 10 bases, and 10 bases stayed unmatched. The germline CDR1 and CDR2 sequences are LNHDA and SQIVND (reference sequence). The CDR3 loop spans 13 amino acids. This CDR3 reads CASSKTGEDGAFF. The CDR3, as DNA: TGTGCCAGTAGCAAGACAGGGGAGGATGGAGCTTTCTTT.

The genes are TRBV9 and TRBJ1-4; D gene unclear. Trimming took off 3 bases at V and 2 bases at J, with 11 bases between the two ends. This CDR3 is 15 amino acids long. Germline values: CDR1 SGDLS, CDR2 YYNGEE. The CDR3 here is CASSAWPATNEKLFF. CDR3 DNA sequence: TGTGCCAGCAGCGCCTGGCCAGCGACTAATGAAAAACTGTTTTTT. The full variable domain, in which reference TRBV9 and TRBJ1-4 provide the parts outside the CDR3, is DSGVTQTPKHLITATGQRVTLRCSPRSGDLSVYWYQQSLDQGLQFLIQYYNGEERAKGNILERFSAQQFPDLHSELNLSSLELGDSALYFCASSAWPATNEKLFFGSGTQLSVL.

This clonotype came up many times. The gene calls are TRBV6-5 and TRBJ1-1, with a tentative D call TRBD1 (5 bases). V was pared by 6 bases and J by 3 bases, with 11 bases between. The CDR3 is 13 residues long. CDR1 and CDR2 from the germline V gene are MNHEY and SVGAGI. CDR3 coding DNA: TGTGCCAGCAGCTACCCGGGGGACACTGAAGCTTTCTTT. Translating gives CASSYPGDTEAFF.

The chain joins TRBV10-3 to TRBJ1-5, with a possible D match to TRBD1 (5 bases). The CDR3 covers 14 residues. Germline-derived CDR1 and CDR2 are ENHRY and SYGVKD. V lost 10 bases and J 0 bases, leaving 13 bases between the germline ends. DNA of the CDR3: TGTGCCACCCGGCCGGGGGATAGCAATCAGCCCCAGCATTTT. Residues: CATRPGDSNQPQHF.

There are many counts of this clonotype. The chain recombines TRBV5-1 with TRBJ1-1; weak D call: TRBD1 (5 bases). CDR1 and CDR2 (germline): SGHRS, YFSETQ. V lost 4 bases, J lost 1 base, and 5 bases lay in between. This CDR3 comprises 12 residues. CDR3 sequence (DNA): TGCGCCAGCAGCGGACAGAACACTGAAGCTTTCTTT. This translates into CASSGQNTEAFF.

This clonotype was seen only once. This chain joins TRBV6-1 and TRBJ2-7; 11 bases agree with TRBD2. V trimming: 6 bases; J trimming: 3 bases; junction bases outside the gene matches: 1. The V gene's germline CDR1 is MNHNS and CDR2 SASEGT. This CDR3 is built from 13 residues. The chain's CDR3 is CASRTSGVYEQYF. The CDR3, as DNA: TGTGCCAGCAGGACTAGCGGGGTCTACGAGCAGTACTTC.

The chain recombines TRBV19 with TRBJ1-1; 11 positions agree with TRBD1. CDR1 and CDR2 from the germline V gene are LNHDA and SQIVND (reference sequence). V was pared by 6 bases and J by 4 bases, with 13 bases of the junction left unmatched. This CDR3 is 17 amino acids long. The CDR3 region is CASRITGTGGSVTEAFF. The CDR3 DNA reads TGTGCCAGTAGAATCACCGGGACAGGGGGTTCAGTCACTGAAGCTTTCTTT.

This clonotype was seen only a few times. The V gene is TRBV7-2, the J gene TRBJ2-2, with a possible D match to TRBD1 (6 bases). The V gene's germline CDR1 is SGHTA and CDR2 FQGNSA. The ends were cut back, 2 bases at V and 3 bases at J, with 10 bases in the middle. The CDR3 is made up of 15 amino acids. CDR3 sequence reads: CASSLMNRDTGELFF. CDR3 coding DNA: TGTGCCAGCAGCTTAATGAACAGGGACACCGGGGAGCTGTTTTTT.

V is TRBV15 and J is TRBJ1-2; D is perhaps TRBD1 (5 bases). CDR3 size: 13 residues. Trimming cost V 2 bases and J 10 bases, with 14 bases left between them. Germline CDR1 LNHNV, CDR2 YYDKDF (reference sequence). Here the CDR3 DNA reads TGTGCCACCAGCAGAAGGGACGGCTCCTACTACACCTTC. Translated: CATSRRDGSYYTF.

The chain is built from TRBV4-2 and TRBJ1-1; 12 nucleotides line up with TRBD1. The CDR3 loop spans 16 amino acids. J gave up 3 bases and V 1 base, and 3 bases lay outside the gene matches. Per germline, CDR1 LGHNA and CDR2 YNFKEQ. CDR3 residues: CASSQVGTGGYTEAFF. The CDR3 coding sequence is TGTGCCAGCAGCCAAGTCGGGACAGGGGGCTACACTGAAGCTTTCTTT.

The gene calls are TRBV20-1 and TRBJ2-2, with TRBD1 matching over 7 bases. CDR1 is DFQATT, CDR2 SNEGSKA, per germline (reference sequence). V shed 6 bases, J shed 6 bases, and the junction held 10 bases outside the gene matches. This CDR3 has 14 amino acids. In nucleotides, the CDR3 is TGCAGTGCCACGACAGGGTTCAACTCCGGGGAGCTGTTTTTT. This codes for CSATTGFNSGELFF.

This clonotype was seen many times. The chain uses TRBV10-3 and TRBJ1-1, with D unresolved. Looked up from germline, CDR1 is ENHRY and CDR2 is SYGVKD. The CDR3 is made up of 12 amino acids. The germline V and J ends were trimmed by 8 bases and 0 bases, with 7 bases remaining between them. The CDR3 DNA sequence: TGTGCCATCTCGGCACTGAACACTGAAGCTTTCTTT. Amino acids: CAISALNTEAFF.

This chain's CDR3 is CASMRAGELFF. The CDR3 DNA reads as TGTGCCAGCATGAGGGCCGGGGAGCTGTTTTTT. V and J are TRBV10-3 and TRBJ2-2; D is possibly TRBD2 (5 bases). Trimming stripped 10 bases from V and 6 bases from J, with 9 bases between. CDR3 size: 11 residues. Germline V gene data show CDR1 as ENHRY and CDR2 as SYGVKD.

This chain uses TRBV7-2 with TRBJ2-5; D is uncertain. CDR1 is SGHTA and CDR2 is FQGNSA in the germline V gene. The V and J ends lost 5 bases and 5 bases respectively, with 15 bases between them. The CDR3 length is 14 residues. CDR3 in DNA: TGTGCCAGCAGCCTATGGGGTGCGATCGAGACCCAGTACTTC. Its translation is CASSLWGAIETQYF.

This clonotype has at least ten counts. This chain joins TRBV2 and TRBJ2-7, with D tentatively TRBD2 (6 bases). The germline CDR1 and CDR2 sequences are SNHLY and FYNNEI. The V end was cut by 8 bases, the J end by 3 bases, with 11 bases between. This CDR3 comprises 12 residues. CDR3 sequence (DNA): TGTGCCAGCCGTGGGGGGAGCTACGAGCAGTACTTC. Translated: CASRGGSYEQYF.

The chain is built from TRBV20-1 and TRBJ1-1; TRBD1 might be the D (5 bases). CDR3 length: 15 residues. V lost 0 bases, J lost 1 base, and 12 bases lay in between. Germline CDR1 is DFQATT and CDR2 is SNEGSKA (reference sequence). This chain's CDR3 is CSARDYGGANTEAFF. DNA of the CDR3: TGCAGTGCTAGAGATTACGGGGGTGCGAACACTGAAGCTTTCTTT.

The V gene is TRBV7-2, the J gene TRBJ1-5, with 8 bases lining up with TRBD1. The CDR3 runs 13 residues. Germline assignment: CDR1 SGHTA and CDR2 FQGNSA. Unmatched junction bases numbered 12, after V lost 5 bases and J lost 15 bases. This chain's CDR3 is CASSGGTGAIRHF. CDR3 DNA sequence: TGTGCCAGCAGCGGGGGGACAGGTGCAATCAGGCATTTT. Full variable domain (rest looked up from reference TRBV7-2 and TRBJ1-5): GAGVSQSPSNKVTEKGKDVELRCDPISGHTALYWYRQSLGQGLEFLIYFQGNSAPDKSGLPSDRFSAERTGGSVSTLTIQRTQQEDSAVYLCASSGGTGAIRHFGDGTRLSIL.

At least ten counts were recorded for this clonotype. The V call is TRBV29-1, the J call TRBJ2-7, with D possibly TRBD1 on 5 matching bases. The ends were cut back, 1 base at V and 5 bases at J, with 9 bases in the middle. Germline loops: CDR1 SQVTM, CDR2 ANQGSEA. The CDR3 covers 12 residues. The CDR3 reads CSVEGPTDEQYF. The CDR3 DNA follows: TGCAGCGTTGAAGGGCCGACAGACGAGCAGTACTTC.